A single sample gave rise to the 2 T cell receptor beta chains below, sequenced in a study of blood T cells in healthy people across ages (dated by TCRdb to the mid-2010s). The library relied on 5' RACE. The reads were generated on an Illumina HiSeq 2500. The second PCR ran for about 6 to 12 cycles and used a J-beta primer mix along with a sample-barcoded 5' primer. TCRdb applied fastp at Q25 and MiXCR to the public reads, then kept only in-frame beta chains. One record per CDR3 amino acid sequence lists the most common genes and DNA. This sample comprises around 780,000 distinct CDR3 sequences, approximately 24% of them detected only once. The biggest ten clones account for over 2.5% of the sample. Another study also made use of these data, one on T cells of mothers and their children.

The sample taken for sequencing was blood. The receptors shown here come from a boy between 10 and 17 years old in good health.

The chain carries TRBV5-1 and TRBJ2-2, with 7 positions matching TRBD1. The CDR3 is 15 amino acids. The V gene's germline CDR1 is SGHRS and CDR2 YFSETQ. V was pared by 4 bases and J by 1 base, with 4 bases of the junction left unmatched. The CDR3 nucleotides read TGCGCCAGCAGCATAAGACAGGGGAACACCGGGGAGCTGTTTTTT. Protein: CASSIRQGNTGELFF.

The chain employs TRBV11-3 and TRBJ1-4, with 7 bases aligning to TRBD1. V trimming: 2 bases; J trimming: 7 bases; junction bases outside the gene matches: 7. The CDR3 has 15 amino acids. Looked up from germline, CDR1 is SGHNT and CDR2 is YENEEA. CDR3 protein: CASSLQGEKGEKLFF. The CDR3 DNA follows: TGTGCCAGCAGCTTACAGGGGGAGAAGGGTGAAAAACTGTTTTTT. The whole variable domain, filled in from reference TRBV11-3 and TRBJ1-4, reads EAGVVQSPRYKIIEKKQPVAFWCNPISGHNTLYWYLQNLGQGPELLIRYENEEAVDDSQLPKDRFSAERLKGVDSTLKIQPAELGDSAVYLCASSLQGEKGEKLFFGSGTQLSVL.